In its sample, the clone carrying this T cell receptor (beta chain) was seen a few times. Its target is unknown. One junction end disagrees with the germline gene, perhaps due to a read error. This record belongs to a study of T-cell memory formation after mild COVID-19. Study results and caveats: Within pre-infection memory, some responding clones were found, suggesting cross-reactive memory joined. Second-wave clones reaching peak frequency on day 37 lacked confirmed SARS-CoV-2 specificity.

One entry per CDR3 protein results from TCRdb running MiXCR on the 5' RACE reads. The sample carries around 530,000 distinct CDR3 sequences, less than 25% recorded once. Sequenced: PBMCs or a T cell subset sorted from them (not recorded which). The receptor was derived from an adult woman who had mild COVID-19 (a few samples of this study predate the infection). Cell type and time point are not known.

The DNA for the CDR3 is TGTGCCAGCACCCAAGGGGACGAGCAGTACTTC. This gives the protein CASTQGDEQYF. The chain employs TRBV3-1 and TRBJ2-7; the D gene is possibly TRBD1 (5 bases). This CDR3 contains 11 residues. CDR1 is LGHDT, CDR2 YNNKEL, per germline (reference sequence).